This TCR beta chain was found in a study of T-cell reconstitution after alpha-beta-depleted transplantation in children. CDR1 is MNHEY, CDR2 SVGAGI, per germline. The CDR3 runs 14 residues. Study-wide points: A year had passed since transplant, and T-cell counts and diversity by then came mostly from newly produced T cells. In patients about two months after transplant, alpha-beta T cells reportedly arose from several hundred expanded graft clones.

Preparing the TCRbeta library involved the use of unique molecular identifiers. TCRdb called the PCR reads again in MiXCR, with one record for every CDR3 protein. The repertoire has 95,000 to 150,000 distinct CDR3 sequences, 23% of them found once; the top ten carry roughly 10%. As to this clonotype: Its specificity is unknown. At one boundary the junction diverges from the germline segment, which might be a read error.

The J gene is TRBJ2-3, the V gene TRBV6-5; D not resolved. The sample consisted of PBMCs, mostly from graft donor cells, taken 180 days after TCRalphabeta/CD19-depleted stem cell transplant. This sequence was found in a male patient aged 2-9 years who had a stem cell transplant for chronic granulomatous disease, so the T cells may come from the graft donor. CDR3 loop: CATSYGPSGDTQYF. The CDR3 DNA is TGTGCCACCAGTTACGGGCCCAGTGGGGATACGCAGTATTTT.